The T cell receptor beta chain described here comes from a study of blood T cell repertoires in COVID-19. Study background: PBMCs, B-cell-depleted T cells, or T cells provided the cDNA or gDNA that made up the material.

Those enrolled, adults aged 18 to 89 years, came from roughly 23 US areas. Clinical history reported by participants formed the basis on which cohorts were assigned. In Cohort 3, a recovered donor had either two negative PCRs, clearance, or symptom resolution. V lost 0 bases and J lost 1; bases outside the gene matches: 10. CDR1 is SGHTA, CDR2 FQGTGA, per germline. CDR3 length: 18 amino acids. This clone was counted a single time. The repertoire was sequenced with immunoSEQ multiplex PCR; TCRdb's copy has only in-frame clones and lacks some. The top ten hold just over 3% of the sample, which has roughly 46,000 clones, around 83% seen once.

The chain uses TRBV7-3 and TRBJ2-5; 8 positions match TRBD2. The sequence came from a woman between 50 and 59 years old who had recovered from COVID-19. The source material was PBMCs or T cells enriched from blood (not recorded which). CDR3 sequence (DNA): TGTGCCAGCAGCTTAACGGGAGGGCGGGGGGCCCGCCAAGAGACCCAGTACTTC. Protein product: CASSLTGGRGARQETQYF.